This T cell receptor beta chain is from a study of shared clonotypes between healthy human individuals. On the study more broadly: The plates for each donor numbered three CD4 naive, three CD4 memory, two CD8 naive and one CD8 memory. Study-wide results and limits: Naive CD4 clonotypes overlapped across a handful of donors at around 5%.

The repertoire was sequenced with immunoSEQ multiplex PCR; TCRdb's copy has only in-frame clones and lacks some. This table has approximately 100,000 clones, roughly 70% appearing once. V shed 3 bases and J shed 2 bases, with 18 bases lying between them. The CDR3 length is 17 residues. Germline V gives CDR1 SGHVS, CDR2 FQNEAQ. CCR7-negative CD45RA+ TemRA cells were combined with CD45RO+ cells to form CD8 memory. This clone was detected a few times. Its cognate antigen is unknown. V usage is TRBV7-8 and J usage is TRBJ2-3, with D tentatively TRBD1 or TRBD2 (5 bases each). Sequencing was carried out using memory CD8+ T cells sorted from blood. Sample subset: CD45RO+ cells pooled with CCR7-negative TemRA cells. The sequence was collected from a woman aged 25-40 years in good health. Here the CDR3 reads CASSLGTFILYTDTQYF. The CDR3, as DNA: TGTGCCAGCAGCTTGGGGACCTTCATTCTCTACACAGATACGCAGTATTTT.